A single sample is the source of the 5 T cell receptor beta chains below, sequenced in a study of molecular identifiers for immune sequencing clone quantification. One entry per CDR3 protein, called by TCRdb with MiXCR from the PCR reads. Seen here are hundreds of thousands of distinct CDR3 sequences, about 25% observed once, and the top ten hold 0.75% to 0.8%. Sequenced input: naive CD8+ T cells from blood, with Jurkat cell RNA spiked in. The subset was: FACS-sorted CD8+CD4-CCR7+CD45RA+ naive T cells. The receptors originated from a human donor in good health. Some libraries in this study had Jurkat cell RNA spiked in.

As regards this clonotype: Being one base from a much bigger clone, this may be a read error. The CDR3 end shows no conserved phenylalanine or tryptophan, and so a read error is likely. The chain joins TRBV6-2 or TRBV6-3 to TRBJ1-5; TRBD1 aligns across 9 bases. This CDR3 is 14 amino acids long. CDR1 and CDR2 (germline): MNHEY, SVGEGT. Trimming removed 4 bases from V and 6 bases from J; junction bases left unmatched: 4. The CDR3 DNA sequence: TGTGCCAGCAGTTGGGGACAGGGCGGTCAGCCCCAGCATTCT. Translation: CASSWGQGGQPQHS.

The V and J genes are TRBV6-2 or TRBV6-3 and TRBJ1-2; no clear D gene. From germline, CDR1 is MNHEY and CDR2 SVGEGT. The CDR3 runs 13 residues. V lost 7 bases, J lost 6 bases, and 15 bases lay in between. CDR3 nucleotides: TGTGCCAGCATTACCCCTGCGGGAAATGGCTACACCTTC. As protein: CASITPAGNGYTF.

This clonotype was seen more than once but under ten times. The V gene is TRBV4-1, the J gene TRBJ2-3, with a tentative D call TRBD1 (6 bases). Germline CDR1 reads MGHRA; CDR2 reads YSYEKL. The CDR3 length is 16 residues. Between the trimmed V and J ends, which lost 4 bases and 2 bases, there was a span of 16 bases. CDR3 sequence (DNA): TGCGCCAGCAGCCGAACACAGGGTGTGGACACAGATACGCAGTATTTT. It specifies CASSRTQGVDTDTQYF.

This clonotype was detected many times. The gene calls are TRBV30 and TRBJ2-7; D uncertain. Germline-derived CDR1 and CDR2 are GTSNPN and SVGIG (reference sequence). V lost 0 bases and J lost 3, with 9 bases in between. The CDR3 has 13 amino acids. The CDR3 sequence is CAWSVLGNYEQYF. CDR3 bases: TGTGCCTGGAGTGTACTGGGTAACTACGAGCAGTACTTC.

The sample holds many counts of this clonotype. CDR3 region: CASSQARGQGAYEQYF. CDR3 nucleotides: TGCGCCAGCAGCCAAGCTCGAGGACAGGGGGCCTACGAGCAGTACTTC. V and J are TRBV4-1 and TRBJ2-7; 10 bases line up with TRBD1. The length of the CDR3 is 16 residues. Per the germline V gene, CDR1 is MGHRA and CDR2 is YSYEKL. The J segment lost 2 bases and the V segment lost 1 base, leaving 5 bases of the junction unmatched.